The text below deals with one T cell receptor (beta chain). PCR was performed a second time for about 7 to 11 cycles using a sample-barcoded 5' primer and a J-beta primer mix. TCRdb analysed the 5' RACE reads with MiXCR anew, one entry per CDR3 protein. The table records 1.4 million to 1.5 million distinct CDR3 sequences, approximately 40% of them present only once. The source of the sample is a study of blood T cells in healthy people across ages. Germline loops: CDR1 SGHRS, CDR2 YFSETQ. Trimming cost V 7 bases and J 0 bases, with 11 bases left between them. The CDR3 extends over 14 amino acids. The clonotype was recovered from a woman aged 18 to 35 in good health. The V and J genes are TRBV5-1 and TRBJ2-4, with unresolved D. Material: blood. CDR3 region: CASCKTIAKNIQYF. CDR3 coding DNA: TGCGCCAGCTGTAAAACGATAGCCAAAAACATTCAGTACTTC.